This T cell receptor beta chain was obtained from a study of vaccination and CD4 T cells after COVID-19. Study-wide context: A CEFX pool, an HIV-1 Nef pool, or else no peptide went into the control cultures.

As to treatment: 10-day PBMC culture with coronavirus spike peptide pools or control peptides (ViraFEST assay). In the case of this clonotype: Its antigen is unidentified.

The study sequenced cultured CD4+ T cell DNA using the Oncomine TCR Beta short-read assay. TCRdb re-called the PCR reads with MiXCR, one entry per CDR3 protein. Of several thousand distinct CDR3 sequences in the sample, 45% to 60% were seen once. The TCR sequence derives from a human donor who had recovered from COVID-19. Source material: CD4+ T cells from blood, cultured in vitro.

In DNA form, the CDR3 reads TGCGCCAGCAGCCGATCCGGGACTAGCGTCTCAGATACGCAGTATTTT. It translates to CASSRSGTSVSDTQYF. The rearrangement links TRBV5-1 to TRBJ2-3, with 10 nucleotides matching TRBD2. J lost 4 bases, V lost 4 bases, and 9 bases had no gene match. The CDR3 loop spans 16 amino acids. Germline CDR1 and CDR2: SGHRS and YFSETQ.